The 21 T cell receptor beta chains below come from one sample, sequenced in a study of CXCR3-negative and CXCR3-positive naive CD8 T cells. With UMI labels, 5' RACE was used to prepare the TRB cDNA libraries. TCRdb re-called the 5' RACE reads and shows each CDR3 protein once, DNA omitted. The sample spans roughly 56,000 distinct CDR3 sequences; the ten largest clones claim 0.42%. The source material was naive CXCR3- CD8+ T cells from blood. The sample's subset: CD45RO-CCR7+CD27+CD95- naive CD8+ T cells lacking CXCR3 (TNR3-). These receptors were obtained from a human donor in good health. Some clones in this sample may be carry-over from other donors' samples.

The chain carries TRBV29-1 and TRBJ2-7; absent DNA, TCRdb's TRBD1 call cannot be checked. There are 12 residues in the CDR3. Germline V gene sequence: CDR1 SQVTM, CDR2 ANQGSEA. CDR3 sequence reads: CSVGTSLYEQYF.

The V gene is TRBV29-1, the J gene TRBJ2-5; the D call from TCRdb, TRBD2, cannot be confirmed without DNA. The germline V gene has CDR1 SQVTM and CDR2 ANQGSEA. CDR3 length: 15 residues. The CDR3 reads CSVGVSGALGETQYF.

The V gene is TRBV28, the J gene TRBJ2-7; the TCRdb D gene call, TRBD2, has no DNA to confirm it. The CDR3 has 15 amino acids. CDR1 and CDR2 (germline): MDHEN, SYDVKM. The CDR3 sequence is CASLPIGTATYEQYF. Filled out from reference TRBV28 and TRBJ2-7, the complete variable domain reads DVKVTQSSRYLVKRTGEKVFLECVQDMDHENMFWYRQDPGLGLRLIYFSYDVKMKEKGDIPEGYSVSREKKERFSLILESASTNQTSMYLCASLPIGTATYEQYFGPGTRLTVT.

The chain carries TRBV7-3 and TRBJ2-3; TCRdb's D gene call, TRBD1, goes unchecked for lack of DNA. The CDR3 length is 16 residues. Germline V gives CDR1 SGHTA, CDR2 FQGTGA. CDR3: CASSPGDSLSTDTQYF. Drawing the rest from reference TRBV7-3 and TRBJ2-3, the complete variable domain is GAGVSQTPSNKVTEKGKYVELRCDPISGHTALYWYRQSLGQGPEFLIYFQGTGAADDSGLPNDRFFAVRPEGSVSTLKIQRTERGDSAVYLCASSPGDSLSTDTQYFGPGTRLTVL.

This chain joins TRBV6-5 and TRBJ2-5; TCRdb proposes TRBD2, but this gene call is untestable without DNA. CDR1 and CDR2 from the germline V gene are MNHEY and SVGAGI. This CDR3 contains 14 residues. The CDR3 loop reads CASSYRTSTETQYF.

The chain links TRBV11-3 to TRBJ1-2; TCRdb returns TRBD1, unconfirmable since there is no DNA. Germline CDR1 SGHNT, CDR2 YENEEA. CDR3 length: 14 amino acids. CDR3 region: CASSSIPTGNGYTF.

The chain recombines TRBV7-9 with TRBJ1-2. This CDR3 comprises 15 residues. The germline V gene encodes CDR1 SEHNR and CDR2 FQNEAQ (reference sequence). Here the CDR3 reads CASSLVDGIPMGYTF.

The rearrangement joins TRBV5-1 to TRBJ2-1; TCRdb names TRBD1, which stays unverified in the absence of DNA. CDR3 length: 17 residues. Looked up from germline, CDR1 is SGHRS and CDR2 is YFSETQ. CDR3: CASTGGEQGPFGNEQFF.

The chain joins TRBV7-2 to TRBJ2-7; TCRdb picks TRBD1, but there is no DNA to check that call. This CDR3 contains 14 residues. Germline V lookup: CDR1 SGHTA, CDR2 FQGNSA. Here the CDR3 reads CASSTRQDTYEQYF.

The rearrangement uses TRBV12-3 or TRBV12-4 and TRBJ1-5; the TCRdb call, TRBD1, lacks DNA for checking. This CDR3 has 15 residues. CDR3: CASSSPGEGDQPQHF.

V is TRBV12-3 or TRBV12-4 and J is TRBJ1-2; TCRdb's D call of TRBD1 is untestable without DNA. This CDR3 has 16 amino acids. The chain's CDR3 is CASSRSRDLGNYGYTF.

CDR3: CASSLDSAGELFF. This sequence joins TRBV12-3 or TRBV12-4 and TRBJ2-2. This CDR3 is 13 amino acids long.

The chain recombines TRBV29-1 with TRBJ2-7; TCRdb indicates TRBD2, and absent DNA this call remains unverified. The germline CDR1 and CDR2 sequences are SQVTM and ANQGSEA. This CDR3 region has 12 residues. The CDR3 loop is CSVVGLAGEQYF.

CDR3 loop: CASSYGGHLETQYF. The genes are TRBV12-3 or TRBV12-4 and TRBJ2-5; the D call of TRBD2 rests on TCRdb alone, since no DNA is present to check it. This CDR3 contains 14 residues.

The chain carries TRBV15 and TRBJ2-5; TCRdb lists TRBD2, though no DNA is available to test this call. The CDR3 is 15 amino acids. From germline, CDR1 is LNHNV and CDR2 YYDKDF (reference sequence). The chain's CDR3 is CATSRALAPSETQYF.

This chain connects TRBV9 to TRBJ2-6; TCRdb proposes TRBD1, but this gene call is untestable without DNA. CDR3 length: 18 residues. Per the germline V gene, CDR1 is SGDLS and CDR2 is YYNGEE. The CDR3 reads CASSEPLQGPSGANVLTF.

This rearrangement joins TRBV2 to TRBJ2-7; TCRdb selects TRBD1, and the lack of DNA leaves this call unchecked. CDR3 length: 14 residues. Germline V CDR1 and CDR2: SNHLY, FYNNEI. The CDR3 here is CASSGGPSSYEQYF.

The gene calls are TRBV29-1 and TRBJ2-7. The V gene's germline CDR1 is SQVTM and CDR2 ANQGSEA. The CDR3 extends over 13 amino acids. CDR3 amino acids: CSVEAGNTYEQYF.

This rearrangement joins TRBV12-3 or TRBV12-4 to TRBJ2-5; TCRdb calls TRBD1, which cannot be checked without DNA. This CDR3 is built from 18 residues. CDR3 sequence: CASSLAPQDYSVLETQYF.

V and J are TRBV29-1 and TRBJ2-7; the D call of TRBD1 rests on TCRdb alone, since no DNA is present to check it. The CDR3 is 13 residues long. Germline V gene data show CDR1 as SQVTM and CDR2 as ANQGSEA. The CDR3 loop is CSVTGGATYEQYF.

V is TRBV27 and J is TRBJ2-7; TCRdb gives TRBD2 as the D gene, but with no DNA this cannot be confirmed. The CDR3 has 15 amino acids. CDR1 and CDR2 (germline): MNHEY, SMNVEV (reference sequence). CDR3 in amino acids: CASSNRGGTTYEQYF.